The present T cell receptor (beta chain) was sequenced within a study of cytomegalovirus exposure and HLA in healthy donors. Overall study findings and caveats: Researchers counted 150 to 200 TCR beta chains as cytomegalovirus-associated.

This clone was counted between two and nine times. Its antigen is undetermined. Trimming pared 7 bases from V and 2 bases from J, leaving 15 bases between. The germline gives CDR1 SGHNT, CDR2 YYREEE (reference sequence). The CDR3 runs 14 residues. The PCR contained 60 Vbeta and 13 Jbeta primers. The data were produced by immunoSEQ multiplex PCR, yet TCRdb's version contains in-frame clones alone and is incomplete. In the table there are 110,000 to 150,000 clones, about a tenth of which are singletons. Sample: PBMCs. The chain joins TRBV5-4 to TRBJ2-5, with D perhaps TRBD1 (6 bases). The TCR originated in a male donor in good health and CMV-seronegative. CDR3 nucleotide sequence: TGTGCCAGCCACCTGGCGGACAGACAAGAGACCCAGTACTTC. It translates to CASHLADRQETQYF.